Reported below is one TCR beta chain. Its cognate antigen has yet to be identified. Base qualities are missing; no much larger clone stands one base away. Additional DNA sequences in this sample encode the identical CDR3. TCRbeta CDR3 regions were amplified from genomic DNA by means of the immunoSEQ Assay, a bias-controlled multiplex PCR. In the paper's pipeline: The number of nucleated cells in each sample was estimated by amplification of reference gene primers within the assay. Sequence reads were collapsed and filtered to measure the absolute abundance of every unique TCRbeta CDR3 rearrangement. Productive Simpson clonality was computed per sample as the square root of Simpson's diversity index over productive rearrangements. Entries here come from immuneACCESS through TCRdb and include only in-frame sequences with V and J called. Some clones fail to appear in such tables; in the studies checked, an unresolved V gene covers under half of the shortfall, and the cause of the remainder is unknown. The V and J calls and clone size come from that table; D and trimming were worked out from the DNA. The sample table contains 95,000 to 150,000 clones; only one count was recorded for over 75% of them. Of the sample, about 5% falls within the top ten clones.

The collaborating institutions used their own protocols to collect whole blood in K2EDTA tubes. Collaborator samples were shipped for TCRbeta analysis as frozen whole blood, isolated PBMCs, or DNA extracted from either sample type. The entry originates in a study of blood T cell repertoires in COVID-19 (dated by TCRdb to 2018 to 2021). Describing the broader study: Samples from collaborators originated in the United States, Italy and Spain and spanned both the acute and convalescent phases of COVID-19. Subjects who had been exposed to COVID-19, were actively infected with it, or had recovered from it provided the deeply sampled blood TCRbeta repertoires that made up the dataset. The prospective study material was composed of cDNA or gDNA derived from T cells, B-cell-depleted T cells, or PBMCs. The repertoires were released in a freely available public database meant as a resource for research on the immune response to SARS-CoV-2. Where available, HLA class I and class II types were obtained from metadata supplied by the sample provider rather than from assay-based typing. Samples were obtained from the ongoing ImmuneRACE study (first 160 participants) and from roughly 1,300 subjects provided by 6 global collaborators. Sample metadata almost always included a de-identified subject ID, COVID-19 status, age in years and sex. What the study reported, not specific to this receptor: Clinical and demographic metadata were provided uncurated, with the amount varying by source and participant.

Unmatched junction bases come to 5, with V trimmed by 0 bases and J by 4 bases. Counted from cysteine to phenylalanine, this CDR3 has 16 amino acids. The retained sequence is limited to the CDR3, 48 bases, with the frame set at the first base. Per the germline V gene, SGHTA is the CDR1 and FQGNSA is the CDR2. Recombination linked TRBV7-2 to TRBJ2-1; a stretch of 8 junction bases matches TRBD2. The sequenced sample consisted of peripheral blood. The TCR sequence derives from a woman in her seventies with acute or convalescent COVID-19. CDR3 protein: CASSLAAGGPYNEQFF. In nucleotides, the sequence is TGTGCCAGCAGCTTAGCCGCGGGGGGCCCTTACAATGAGCAGTTCTTC.